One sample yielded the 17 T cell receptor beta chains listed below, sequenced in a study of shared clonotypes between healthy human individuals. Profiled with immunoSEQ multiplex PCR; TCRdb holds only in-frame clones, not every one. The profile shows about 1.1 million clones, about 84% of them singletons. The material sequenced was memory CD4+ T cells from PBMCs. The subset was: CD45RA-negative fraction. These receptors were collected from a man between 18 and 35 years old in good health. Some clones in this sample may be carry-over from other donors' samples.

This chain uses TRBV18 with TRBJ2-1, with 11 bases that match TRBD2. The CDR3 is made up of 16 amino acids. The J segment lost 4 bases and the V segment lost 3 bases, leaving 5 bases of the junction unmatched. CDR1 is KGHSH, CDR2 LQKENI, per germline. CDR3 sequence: CASSPSLAGAYNEQFF. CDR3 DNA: TGTGCCAGCTCACCCTCACTAGCGGGAGCATACAATGAGCAGTTCTTC.

The CDR3 nucleotides are TGTGCCAGCAGCTCCGGGACTAGCGGGACCCGCGGCGGGTACGAGCAGTACTTC. Translated, it gives CASSSGTSGTRGGYEQYF. The rearrangement joins TRBV5-8 to TRBJ2-5, with 13 nucleotides matching TRBD2. The J call could be wrong; TRBJ2-7 is a better fit for the DNA end. This CDR3 has 18 residues. The germline gives CDR1 SGHTS, CDR2 YDEGEE.

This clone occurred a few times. The CDR3 DNA sequence: TGCGCCAGCAGCCAAGAAATCAGGGGGCTCTATGGCTACACCTTC. It yields the protein CASSQEIRGLYGYTF. This sequence joins TRBV4-1 and TRBJ1-2; TRBD1 agrees at 8 bases. The CDR3 is 15 amino acids. Germline V gene data show CDR1 as MGHRA and CDR2 as YSYEKL. Trimming at V came to 0 bases and at J to 4 bases, leaving 4 bases not matched to a gene.

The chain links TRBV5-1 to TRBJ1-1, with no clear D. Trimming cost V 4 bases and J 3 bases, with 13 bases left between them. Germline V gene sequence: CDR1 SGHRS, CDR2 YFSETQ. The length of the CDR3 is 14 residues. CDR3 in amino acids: CASSPIIGYTEAFF. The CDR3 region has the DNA TGCGCCAGCAGCCCGATAATTGGGTACACTGAAGCTTTCTTT.

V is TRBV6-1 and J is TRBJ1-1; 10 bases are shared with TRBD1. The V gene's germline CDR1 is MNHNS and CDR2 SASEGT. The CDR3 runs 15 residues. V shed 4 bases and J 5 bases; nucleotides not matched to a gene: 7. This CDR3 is CASSVAGQGLTEAFF. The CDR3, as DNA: TGTGCCAGCAGTGTGGCGGGACAGGGGTTGACTGAAGCTTTCTTT.

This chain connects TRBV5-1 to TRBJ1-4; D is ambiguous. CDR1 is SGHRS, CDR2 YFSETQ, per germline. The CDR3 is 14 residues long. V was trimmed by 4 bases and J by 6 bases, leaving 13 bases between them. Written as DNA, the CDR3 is TGCGCCAGCAGCCAGAACGTGGGCGATGAAAAACTGTTTTTT. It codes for CASSQNVGDEKLFF.

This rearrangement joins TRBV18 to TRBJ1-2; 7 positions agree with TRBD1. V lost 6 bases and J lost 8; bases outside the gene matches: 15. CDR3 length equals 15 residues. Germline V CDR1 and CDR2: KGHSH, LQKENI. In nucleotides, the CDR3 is TGTGCCAGCTCCCCATCCCCGGACAGGTCGGGAGGCTACACCTTC. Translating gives CASSPSPDRSGGYTF.

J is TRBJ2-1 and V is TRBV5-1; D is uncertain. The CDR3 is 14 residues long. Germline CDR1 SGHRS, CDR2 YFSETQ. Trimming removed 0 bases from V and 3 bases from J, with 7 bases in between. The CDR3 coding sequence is TGCGCCAGCAGCTTGGCCGACTTCTACAATGAGCAGTTCTTC. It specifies CASSLADFYNEQFF.

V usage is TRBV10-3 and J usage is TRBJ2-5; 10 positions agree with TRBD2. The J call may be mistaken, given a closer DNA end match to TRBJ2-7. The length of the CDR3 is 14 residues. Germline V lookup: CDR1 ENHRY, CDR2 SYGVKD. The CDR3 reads CAIRRTSGPYEQYF. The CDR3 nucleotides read TGTGCCATCAGGAGGACTAGCGGCCCCTACGAGCAGTACTTC.

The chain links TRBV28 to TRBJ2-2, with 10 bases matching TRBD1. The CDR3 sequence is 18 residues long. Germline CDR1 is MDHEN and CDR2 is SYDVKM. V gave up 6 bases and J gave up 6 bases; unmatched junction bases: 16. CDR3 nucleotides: TGTGCCAGCAGGCCACATCGTTTAGGGACAGGGGTGGCCGGGGAGCTGTTTTTT. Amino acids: CASRPHRLGTGVAGELFF.

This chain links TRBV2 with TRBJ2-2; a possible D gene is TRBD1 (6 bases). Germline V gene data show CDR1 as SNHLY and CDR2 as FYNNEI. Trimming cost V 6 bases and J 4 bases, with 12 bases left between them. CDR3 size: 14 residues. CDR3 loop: CASRAGTSTGELFF. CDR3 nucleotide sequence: TGTGCCAGCAGGGCCGGGACATCCACCGGGGAGCTGTTTTTT.

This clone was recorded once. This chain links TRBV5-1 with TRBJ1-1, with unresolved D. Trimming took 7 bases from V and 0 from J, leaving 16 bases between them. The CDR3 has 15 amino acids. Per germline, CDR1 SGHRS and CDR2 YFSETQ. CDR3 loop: CASDLLNGMNTEAFF. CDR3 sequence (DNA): TGCGCCAGCGACCTCCTTAACGGAATGAACACTGAAGCTTTCTTT.

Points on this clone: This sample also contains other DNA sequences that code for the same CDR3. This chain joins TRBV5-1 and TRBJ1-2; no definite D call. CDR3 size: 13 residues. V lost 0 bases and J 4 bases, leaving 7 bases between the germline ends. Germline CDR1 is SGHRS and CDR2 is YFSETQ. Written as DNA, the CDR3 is TGCGCCAGCAGCTTGGACTCTACCTATGGCTACACCTTC. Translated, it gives CASSLDSTYGYTF.

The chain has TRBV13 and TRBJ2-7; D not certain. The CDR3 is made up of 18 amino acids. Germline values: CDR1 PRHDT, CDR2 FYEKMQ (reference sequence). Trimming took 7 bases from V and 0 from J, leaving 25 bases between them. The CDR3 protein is CASTPLSPRTTSSYEQYF. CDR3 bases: TGTGCCAGCACCCCTTTGAGCCCCCGGACCACAAGCTCCTACGAGCAGTACTTC. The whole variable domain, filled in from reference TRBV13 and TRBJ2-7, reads AAGVIQSPRHLIKEKRETATLKCYPIPRHDTVYWYQQGPGQDPQFLISFYEKMQSDKGSIPDRFSAQQFSDYHSELNMSSLELGDSALYFCASTPLSPRTTSSYEQYFGPGTRLTVT.

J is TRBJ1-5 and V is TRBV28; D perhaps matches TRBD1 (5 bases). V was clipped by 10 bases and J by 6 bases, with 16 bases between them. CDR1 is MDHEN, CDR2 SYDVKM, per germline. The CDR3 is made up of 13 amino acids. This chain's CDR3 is CAIHGGSSQPQHF. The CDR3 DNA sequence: TGTGCCATCCATGGGGGGAGTAGTCAGCCCCAGCATTTT.

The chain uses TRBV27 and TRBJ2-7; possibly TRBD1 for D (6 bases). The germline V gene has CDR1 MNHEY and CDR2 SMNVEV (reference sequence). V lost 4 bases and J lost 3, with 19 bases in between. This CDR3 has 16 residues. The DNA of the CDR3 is TGTGCCAGCAGTTCACATCATGGGACACCTTACTACGAGCAGTACTTC. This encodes CASSSHHGTPYYEQYF.

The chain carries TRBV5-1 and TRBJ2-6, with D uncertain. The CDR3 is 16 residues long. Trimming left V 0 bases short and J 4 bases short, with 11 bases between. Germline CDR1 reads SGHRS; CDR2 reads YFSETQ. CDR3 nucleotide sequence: TGCGCCAGCAGCTTGGGGGCAAACCAAGGGGCCAACGTCCTGACTTTC. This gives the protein CASSLGANQGANVLTF.